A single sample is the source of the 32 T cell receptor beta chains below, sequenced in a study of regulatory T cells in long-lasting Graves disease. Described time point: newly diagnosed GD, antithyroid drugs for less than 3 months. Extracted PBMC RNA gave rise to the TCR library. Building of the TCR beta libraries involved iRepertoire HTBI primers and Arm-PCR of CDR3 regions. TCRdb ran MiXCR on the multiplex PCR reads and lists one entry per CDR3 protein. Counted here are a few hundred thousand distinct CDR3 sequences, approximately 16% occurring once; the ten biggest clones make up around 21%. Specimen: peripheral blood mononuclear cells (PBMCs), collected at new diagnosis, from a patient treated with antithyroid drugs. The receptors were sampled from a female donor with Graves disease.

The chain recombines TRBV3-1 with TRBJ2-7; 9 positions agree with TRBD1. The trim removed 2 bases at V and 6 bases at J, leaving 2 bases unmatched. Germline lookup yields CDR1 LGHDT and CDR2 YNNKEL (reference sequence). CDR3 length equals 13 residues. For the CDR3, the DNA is TGTGCCAGCAGCCAACGGACAGGGGTCGAGCAGTACTTC. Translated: CASSQRTGVEQYF.

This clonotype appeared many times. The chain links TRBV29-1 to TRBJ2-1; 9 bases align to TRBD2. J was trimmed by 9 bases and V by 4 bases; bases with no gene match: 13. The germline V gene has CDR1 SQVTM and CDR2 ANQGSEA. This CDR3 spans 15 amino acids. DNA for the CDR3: TGCAGCGTTGGGGGTAGCGGGAGAAAAGTCGGTGAGCAGTTCTTC. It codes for CSVGGSGRKVGEQFF.

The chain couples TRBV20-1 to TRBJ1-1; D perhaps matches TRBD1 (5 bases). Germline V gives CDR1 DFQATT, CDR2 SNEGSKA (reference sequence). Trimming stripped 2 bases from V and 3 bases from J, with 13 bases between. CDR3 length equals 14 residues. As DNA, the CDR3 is TGCAGTGCTAGACCCCACGGGGGATACACTGAAGCTTTCTTT. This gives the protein CSARPHGGYTEAFF.

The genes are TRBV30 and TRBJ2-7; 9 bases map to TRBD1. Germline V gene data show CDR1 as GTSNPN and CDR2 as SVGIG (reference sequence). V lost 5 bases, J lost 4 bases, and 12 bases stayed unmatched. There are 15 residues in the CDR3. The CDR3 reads CAWEDRTGDRYEQYF. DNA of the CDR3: TGTGCCTGGGAGGACCGGACAGGGGATAGATACGAGCAGTACTTC.

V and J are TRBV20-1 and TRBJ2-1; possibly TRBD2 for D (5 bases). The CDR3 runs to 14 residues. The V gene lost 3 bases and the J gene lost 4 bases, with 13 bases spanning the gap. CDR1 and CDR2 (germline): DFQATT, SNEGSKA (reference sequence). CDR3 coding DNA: TGCAGTGCTAGTAGAAGCGGTACGTACAATGAGCAGTTCTTC. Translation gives CSASRSGTYNEQFF.

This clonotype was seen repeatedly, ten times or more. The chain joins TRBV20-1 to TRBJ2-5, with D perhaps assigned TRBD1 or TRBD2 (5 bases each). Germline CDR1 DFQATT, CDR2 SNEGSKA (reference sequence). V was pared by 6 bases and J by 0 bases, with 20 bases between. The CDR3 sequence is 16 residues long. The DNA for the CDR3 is TGCAGTGCACCGACATTGGGGGAGTCGTACCAAGAGACCCAGTACTTC. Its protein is CSAPTLGESYQETQYF.

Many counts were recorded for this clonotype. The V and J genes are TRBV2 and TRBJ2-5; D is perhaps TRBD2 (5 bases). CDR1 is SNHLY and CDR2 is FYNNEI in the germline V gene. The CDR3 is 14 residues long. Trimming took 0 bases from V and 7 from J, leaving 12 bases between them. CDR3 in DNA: TGTGCCAGCAGTGAAGCGTCTAGCCGAGGGACCCAGTACTTC. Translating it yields CASSEASSRGTQYF.

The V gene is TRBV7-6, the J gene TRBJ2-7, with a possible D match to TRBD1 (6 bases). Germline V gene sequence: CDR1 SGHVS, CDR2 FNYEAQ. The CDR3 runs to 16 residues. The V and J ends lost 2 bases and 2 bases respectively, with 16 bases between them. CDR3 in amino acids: CASSLRAVGQPYEQYF. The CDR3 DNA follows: TGTGCCAGCAGCTTAAGAGCTGTCGGACAGCCCTACGAGCAGTACTTC.

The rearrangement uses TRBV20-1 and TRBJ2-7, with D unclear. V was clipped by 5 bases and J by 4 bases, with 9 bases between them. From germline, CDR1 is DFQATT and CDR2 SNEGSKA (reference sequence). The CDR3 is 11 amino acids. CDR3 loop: CSASFTYEQYF. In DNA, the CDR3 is TGCAGTGCTTCTTTCACTTACGAGCAGTACTTC.

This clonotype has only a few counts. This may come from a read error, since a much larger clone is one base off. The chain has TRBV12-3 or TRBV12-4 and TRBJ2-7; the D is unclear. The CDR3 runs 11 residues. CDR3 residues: CASSRHYEQHF. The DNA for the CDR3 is TGTGCCAGCAGCCGCCACTACGAGCAGCACTTC.

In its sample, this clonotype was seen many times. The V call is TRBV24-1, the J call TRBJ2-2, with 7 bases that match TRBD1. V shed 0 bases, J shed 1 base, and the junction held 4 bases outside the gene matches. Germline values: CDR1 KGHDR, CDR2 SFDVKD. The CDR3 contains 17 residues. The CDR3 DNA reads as TGTGCCACCAGTGATTTGCAACGGACAGGGAACACCGGGGAGCTGTTTTTT. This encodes CATSDLQRTGNTGELFF.

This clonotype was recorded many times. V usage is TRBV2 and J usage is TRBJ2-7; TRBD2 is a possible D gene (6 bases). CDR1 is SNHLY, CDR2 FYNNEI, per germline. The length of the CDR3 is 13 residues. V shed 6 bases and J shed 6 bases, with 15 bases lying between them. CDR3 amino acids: CASSLGGAAEQYF. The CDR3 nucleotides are TGTGCCAGCAGCCTTGGAGGGGCAGCCGAGCAGTACTTC.

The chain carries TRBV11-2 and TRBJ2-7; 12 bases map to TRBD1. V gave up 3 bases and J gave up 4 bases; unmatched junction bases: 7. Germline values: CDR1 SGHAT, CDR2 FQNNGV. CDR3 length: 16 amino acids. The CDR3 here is CASSLTGTGGNYEQYF. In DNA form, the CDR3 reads TGTGCCAGCAGCTTGACCGGGACAGGGGGCAATTACGAGCAGTACTTC.

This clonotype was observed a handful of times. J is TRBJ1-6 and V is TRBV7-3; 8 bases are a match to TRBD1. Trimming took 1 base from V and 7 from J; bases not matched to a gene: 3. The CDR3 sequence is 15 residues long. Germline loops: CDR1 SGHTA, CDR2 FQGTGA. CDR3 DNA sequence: TGTGCCAGCAGCTTAAGGGCAGGGGGCAATTCACCCCTCCACTTT. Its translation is CASSLRAGGNSPLHF.

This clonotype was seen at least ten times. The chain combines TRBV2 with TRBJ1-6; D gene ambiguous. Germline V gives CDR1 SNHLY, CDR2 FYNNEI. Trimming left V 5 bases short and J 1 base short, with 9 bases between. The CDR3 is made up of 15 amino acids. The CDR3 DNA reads TGTGCCAGCAGTAAGACACTTTCCTATAATTCACCCCTCCACTTT. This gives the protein CASSKTLSYNSPLHF.

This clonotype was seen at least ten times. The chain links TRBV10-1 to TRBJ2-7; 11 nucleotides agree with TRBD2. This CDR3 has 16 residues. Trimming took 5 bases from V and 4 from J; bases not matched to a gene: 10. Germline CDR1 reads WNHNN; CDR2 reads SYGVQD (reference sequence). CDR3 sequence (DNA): TGCGCCAGCAGTCCTCGGGGGACTAGCGGTCTTTACGAGCAGTACTTC. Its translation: CASSPRGTSGLYEQYF.

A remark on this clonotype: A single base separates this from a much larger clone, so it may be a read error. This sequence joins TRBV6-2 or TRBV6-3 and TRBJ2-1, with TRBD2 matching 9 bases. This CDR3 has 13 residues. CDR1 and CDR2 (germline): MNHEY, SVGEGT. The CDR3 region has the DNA TGTGCCAGCAGTGTAGCGGGAGAGGGGACGCAGTGTTTT. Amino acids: CASSVAGEGTQCF.

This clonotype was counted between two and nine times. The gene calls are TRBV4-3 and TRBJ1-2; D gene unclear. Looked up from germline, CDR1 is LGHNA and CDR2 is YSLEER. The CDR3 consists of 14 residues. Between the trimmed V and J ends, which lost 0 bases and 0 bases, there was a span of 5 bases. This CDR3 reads CASSQELANYGYTF. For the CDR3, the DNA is TGCGCCAGCAGCCAAGAATTAGCTAACTATGGCTACACCTTC.

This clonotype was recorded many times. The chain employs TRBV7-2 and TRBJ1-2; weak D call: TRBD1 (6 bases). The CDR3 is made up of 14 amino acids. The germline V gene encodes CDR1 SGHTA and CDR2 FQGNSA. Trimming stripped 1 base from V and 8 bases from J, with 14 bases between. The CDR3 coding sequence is TGTGCCAGCAGCTTAGACTGGGGGGGGCTGGGCTACACCTTC. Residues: CASSLDWGGLGYTF.

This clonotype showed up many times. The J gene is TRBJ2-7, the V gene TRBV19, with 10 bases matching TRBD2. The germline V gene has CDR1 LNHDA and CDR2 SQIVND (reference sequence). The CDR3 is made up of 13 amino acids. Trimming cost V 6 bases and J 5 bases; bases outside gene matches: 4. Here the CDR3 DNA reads TGTGCCAGTAGGAAAAGCGGGAGGGACGAGCAGTACTTC. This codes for CASRKSGRDEQYF.

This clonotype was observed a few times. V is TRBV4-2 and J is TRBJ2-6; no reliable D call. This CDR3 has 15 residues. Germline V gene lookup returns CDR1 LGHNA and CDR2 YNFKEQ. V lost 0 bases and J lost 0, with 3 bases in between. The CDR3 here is CASSQESSGANVLTF. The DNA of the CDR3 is TGTGCCAGCAGCCAAGAATCCTCTGGGGCCAACGTCCTGACTTTC.

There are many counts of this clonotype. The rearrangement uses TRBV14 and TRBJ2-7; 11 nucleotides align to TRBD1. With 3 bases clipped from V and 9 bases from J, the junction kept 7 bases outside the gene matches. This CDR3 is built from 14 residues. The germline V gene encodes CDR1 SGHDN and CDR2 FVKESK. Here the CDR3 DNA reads TGTGCCAGCAGCCACCCGGGACAGGGGGTATGGCAGTACTTC. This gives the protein CASSHPGQGVWQYF.

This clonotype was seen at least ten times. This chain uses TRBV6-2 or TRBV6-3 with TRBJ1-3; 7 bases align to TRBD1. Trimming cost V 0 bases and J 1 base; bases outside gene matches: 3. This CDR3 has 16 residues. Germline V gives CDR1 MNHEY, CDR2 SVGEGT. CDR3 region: CASSYSGGQSGNTIYF. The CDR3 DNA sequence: TGTGCCAGCAGTTACTCAGGGGGCCAGTCTGGAAACACCATATATTTT.

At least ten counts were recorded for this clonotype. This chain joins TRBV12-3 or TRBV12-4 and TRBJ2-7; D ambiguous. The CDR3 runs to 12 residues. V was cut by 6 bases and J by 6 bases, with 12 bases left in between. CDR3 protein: CASSHDGLEQYF. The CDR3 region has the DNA TGTGCCAGCAGCCACGACGGCCTCGAGCAGTACTTC.

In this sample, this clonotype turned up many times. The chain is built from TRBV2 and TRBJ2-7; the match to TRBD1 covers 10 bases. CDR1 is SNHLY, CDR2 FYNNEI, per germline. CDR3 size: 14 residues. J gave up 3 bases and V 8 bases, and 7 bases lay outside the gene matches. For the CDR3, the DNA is TGTGCCAGCCAGAGACAGGGGGCTGGCTACGAGCAGTACTTC. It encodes CASQRQGAGYEQYF.

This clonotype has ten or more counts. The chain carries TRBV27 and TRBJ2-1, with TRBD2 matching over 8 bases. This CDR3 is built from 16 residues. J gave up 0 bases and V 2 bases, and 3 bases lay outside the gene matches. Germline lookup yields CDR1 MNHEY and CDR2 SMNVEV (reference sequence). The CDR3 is CASSLGLARSYNEQFF. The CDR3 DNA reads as TGTGCCAGCAGTTTAGGACTAGCTCGCTCCTACAATGAGCAGTTCTTC.

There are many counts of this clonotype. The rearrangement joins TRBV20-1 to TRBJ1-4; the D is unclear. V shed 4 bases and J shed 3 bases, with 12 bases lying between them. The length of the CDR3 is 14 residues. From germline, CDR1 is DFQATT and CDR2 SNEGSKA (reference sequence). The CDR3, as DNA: TGCAGTGCTACCGCTCCGAGTTCTAATGAAAAACTGTTTTTT. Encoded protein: CSATAPSSNEKLFF.

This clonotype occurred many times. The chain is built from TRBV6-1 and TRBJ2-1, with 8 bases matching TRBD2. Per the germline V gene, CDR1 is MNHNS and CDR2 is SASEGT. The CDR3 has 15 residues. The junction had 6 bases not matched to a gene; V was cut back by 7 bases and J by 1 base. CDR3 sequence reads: CASKDPGGSYNEQFF. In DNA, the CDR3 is TGTGCCAGCAAAGACCCGGGGGGGTCCTACAATGAGCAGTTCTTC.

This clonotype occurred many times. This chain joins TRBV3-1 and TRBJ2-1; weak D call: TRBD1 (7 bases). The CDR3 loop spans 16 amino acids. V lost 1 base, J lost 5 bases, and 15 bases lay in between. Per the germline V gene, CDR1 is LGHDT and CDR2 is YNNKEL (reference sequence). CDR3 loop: CASSQGWRGLDNEQFF. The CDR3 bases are TGTGCCAGCAGCCAAGGATGGAGGGGGCTGGACAATGAGCAGTTCTTC.

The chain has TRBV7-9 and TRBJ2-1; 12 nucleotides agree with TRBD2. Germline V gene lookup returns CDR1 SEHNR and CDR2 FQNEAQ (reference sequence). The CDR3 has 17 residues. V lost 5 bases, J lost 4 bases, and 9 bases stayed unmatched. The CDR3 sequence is CASSLLAGGLEYNEQFF. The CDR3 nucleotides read TGTGCCAGCAGCCTCCTAGCGGGAGGGCTAGAATACAATGAGCAGTTCTTC.

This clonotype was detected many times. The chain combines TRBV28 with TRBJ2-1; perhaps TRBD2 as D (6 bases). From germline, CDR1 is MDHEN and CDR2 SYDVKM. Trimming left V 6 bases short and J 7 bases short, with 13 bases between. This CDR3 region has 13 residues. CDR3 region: CASSDTSPNEQFF. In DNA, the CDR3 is TGTGCCAGCAGCGACACTAGCCCGAATGAGCAGTTCTTC.

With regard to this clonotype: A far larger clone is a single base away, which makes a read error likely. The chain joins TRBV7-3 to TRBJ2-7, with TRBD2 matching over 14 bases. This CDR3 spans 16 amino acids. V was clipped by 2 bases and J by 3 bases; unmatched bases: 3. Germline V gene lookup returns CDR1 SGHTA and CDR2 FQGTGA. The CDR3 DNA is TGTGCCAGCAGCTTAGGGACTAGCGGGAGAGTCTACGAGCAGTACTTC. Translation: CASSLGTSGRVYEQYF.